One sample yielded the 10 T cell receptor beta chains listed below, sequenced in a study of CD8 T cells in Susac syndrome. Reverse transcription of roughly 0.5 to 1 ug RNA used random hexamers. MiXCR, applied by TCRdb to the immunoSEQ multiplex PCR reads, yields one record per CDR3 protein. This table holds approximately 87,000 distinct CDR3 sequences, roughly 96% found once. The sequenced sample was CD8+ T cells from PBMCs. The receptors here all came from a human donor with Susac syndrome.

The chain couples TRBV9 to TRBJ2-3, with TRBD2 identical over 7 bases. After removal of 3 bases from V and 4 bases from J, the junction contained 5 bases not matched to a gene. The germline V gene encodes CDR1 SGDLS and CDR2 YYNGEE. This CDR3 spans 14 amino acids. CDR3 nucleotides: TGTGCCAGCAGCGAGGGCGGGAGTGCAGATACGCAGTATTTT. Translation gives CASSEGGSADTQYF.

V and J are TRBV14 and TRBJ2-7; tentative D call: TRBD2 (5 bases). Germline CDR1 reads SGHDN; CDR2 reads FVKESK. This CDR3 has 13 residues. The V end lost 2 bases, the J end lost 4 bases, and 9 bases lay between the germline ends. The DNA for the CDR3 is TGTGCCAGCAGCCAATGGGAGTCATACGAGCAGTACTTC. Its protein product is CASSQWESYEQYF. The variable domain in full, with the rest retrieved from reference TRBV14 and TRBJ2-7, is EAGVTQFPSHSVIEKGQTVTLRCDPISGHDNLYWYRRVMGKEIKFLLHFVKESKQDESGMPNNRFLAERTGGTYSTLKVQPAELEDSGVYFCASSQWESYEQYFGPGTRLTVT.

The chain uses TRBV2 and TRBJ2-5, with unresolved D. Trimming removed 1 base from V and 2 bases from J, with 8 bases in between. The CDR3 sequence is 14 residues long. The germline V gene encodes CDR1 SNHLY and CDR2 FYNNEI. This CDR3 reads CASSEGTSQETQYF. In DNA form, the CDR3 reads TGTGCCAGCAGTGAAGGTACAAGTCAAGAGACCCAGTACTTC.

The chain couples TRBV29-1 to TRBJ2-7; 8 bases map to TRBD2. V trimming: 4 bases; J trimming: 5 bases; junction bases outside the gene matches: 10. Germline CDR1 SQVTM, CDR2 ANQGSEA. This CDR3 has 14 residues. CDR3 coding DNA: TGCAGCGTTGGAGGAATAGCGGGATCTGACGAGCAGTACTTC. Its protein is CSVGGIAGSDEQYF.

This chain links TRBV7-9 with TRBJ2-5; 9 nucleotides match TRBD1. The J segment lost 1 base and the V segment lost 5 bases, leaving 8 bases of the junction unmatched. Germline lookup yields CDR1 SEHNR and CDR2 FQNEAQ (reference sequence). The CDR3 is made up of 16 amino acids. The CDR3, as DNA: TGTGCCAGCAGCGTACTGGGACAGGGCGCCCAAGAGACCCAGTACTTC. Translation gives CASSVLGQGAQETQYF. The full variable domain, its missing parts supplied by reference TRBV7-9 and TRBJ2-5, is DTGVSQNPRHKITKRGQNVTFRCDPISEHNRLYWYRQTLGQGPEFLTYFQNEAQLEKSRLLSDRFSAERPKGSFSTLEIQRTEQGDSAMYLCASSVLGQGAQETQYFGPGTRLLVL.

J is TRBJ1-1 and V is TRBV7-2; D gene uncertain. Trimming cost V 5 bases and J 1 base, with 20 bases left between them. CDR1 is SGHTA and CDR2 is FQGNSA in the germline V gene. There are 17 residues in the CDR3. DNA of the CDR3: TGTGCCAGCAGCCCCACAACCCTCGACCAGTCGAACACTGAAGCTTTCTTT. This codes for CASSPTTLDQSNTEAFF.

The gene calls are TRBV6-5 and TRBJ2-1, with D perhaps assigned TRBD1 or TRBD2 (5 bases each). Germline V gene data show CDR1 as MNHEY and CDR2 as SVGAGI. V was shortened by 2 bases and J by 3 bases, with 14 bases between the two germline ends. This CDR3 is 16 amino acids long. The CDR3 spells CASSYKSGPNYNEQFF. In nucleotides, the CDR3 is TGTGCCAGCAGTTACAAATCGGGACCCAACTACAATGAGCAGTTCTTC.

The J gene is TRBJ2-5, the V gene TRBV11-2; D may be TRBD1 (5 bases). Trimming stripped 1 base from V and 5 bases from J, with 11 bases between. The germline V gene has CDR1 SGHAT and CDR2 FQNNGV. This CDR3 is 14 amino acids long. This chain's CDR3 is CASSLVPGLETQYF. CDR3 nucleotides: TGTGCCAGCAGCTTAGTCCCAGGGTTGGAGACCCAGTACTTC.

The CDR3 reads CASSLDGGGSYNEQFF. The DNA of the CDR3 is TGTGCCAGCAGTTTGGATGGAGGGGGCTCCTACAATGAGCAGTTCTTC. J is TRBJ2-1 and V is TRBV27; D is possibly TRBD1 or TRBD2 (6 bases each). Germline assignment: CDR1 MNHEY and CDR2 SMNVEV (reference sequence). The CDR3 extends over 16 amino acids. Trimming pared 3 bases from V and 0 bases from J, leaving 12 bases between.

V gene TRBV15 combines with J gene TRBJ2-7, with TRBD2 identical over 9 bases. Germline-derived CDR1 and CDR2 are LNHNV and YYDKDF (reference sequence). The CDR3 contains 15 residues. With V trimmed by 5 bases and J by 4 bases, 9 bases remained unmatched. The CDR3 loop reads CATSPLVAGEYEQYF. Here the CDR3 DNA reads TGTGCCACCAGCCCACTGGTAGCGGGAGAGTACGAGCAGTACTTC.